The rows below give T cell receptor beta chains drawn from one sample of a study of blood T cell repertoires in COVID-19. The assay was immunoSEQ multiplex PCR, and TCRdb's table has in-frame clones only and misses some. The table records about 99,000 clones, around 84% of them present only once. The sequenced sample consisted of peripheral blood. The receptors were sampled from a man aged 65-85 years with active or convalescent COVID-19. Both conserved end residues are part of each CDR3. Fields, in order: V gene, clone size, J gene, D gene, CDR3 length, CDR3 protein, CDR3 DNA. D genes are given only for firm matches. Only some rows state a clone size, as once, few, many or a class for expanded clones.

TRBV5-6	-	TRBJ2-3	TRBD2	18	CASSYLLLAGGMADTQYF	TGTGCCAGCAGCTACCTACTTTTAGCGGGGGGAATGGCAGATACGCAGTATTTT
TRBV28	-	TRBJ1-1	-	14	CASSFHVLNTEAFF	TGTGCCAGCAGTTTTCATGTTCTGAACACTGAAGCTTTCTTT
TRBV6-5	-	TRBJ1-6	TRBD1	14	CASSTGQGNSPLHF	TGTGCCAGCAGTACCGGACAGGGGAATTCACCCCTCCACTTT
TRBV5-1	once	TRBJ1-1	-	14	CASGLQGLNTEAFF	TGCGCCAGCGGTCTTCAGGGCCTGAACACTGAAGCTTTCTTT
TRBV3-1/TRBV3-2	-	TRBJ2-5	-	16	CASSQPGTPAVETQYF	TGTGCCAGCAGCCAACCCGGTACCCCTGCGGTGGAGACCCAGTACTTC
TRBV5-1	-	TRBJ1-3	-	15	CASSLAQGSGNTIYF	TGCGCCAGCAGCTTGGCACAGGGATCCGGAAACACCATATATTTT
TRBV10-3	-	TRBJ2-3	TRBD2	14	CGPLAETSTDTQYF	TGCGGCCCTCTAGCGGAGACTAGCACAGATACGCAGTATTTT
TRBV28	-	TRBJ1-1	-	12	CASSLALTEAFF	TGTGCCAGCAGTTTAGCACTCACTGAAGCTTTCTTT
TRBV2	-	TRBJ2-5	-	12	CASSWASETQYF	TGTGCCAGCAGTTGGGCCTCAGAGACCCAGTACTTC
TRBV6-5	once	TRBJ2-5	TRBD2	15	CASTPGLAGGETQYF	TGTGCCAGCACCCCCGGACTAGCGGGGGGAGAGACCCAGTACTTC
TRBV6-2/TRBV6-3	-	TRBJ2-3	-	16	CASSYSRRDNTDTQYF	TGTGCCAGCAGTTACTCGCGGCGGGATAACACAGATACGCAGTATTTT
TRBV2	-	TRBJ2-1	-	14	CASSRVSSYNEQFF	TGTGCCAGCAGTCGGGTGAGCTCCTACAATGAGCAGTTCTTC
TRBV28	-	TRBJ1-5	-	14	CASNTGGTAQPQHF	TGTGCCAGCAATACGGGGGGAACAGCTCAGCCCCAGCATTTT
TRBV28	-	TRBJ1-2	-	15	CASSLRGGPNYGYTF	TGTGCCAGCAGTCTAAGGGGGGGGCCTAACTATGGCTACACCTTC
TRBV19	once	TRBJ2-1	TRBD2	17	CASSIRGSGEGYNEQFF	TGTGCCAGTAGTATTAGGGGTAGCGGGGAAGGCTACAATGAGCAGTTCTTC
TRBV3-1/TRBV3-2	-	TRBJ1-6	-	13	CASSQDQGEPLHF	TGTGCCAGCAGCCAAGATCAAGGGGAACCCCTCCACTTT
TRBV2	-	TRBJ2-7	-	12	CASSSDTYEQYF	TGTGCCAGCAGCAGTGATACCTACGAGCAGTACTTC
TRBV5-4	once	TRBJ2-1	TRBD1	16	CASSLGPGQGQNEQFF	TGTGCCAGCAGCTTGGGGCCGGGACAGGGTCAGAATGAGCAGTTCTTC
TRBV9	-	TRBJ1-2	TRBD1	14	CASSVEDRGQGYTF	TGTGCCAGCAGCGTAGAGGACAGGGGGCAAGGCTACACCTTC
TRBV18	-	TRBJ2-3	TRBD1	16	CASSPLGQDMADTQYF	TGTGCCAGCTCACCTCTTGGACAGGACATGGCAGATACGCAGTATTTT
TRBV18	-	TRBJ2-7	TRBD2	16	CASSLLGLAGQHEQYF	TGTGCCAGCTCACTATTAGGACTAGCGGGACAACACGAGCAGTACTTC
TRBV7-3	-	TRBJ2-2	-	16	CASSLMGLAGTGELFF	TGTGCCAGCAGCTTAATGGGACTGGCGGGGACCGGGGAGCTGTTTTTT
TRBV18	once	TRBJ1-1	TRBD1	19	CASSPSPGQGHTKNTEAFF	TGTGCCAGCTCACCATCCCCAGGACAGGGCCACACAAAGAACACTGAAGCTTTCTTT
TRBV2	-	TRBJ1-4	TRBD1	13	CASSLGQGEKLFF	TGTGCCAGCAGTCTCGGACAGGGTGAAAAACTGTTTTTT
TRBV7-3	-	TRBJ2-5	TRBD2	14	CASSRGGPQETQYF	TGTGCCAGCAGCCGGGGGGGACCTCAAGAGACCCAGTACTTC
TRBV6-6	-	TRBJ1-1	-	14	CASRTDTRGTEAFF	TGTGCCAGCAGAACGGATACCAGGGGCACTGAAGCTTTCTTT
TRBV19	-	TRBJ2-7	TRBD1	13	CASSTPYRGEQYF	TGTGCCAGTAGTACACCGTACAGGGGCGAGCAGTACTTC
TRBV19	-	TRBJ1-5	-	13	CASTLQGGQPQHF	TGTGCCAGTACCCTACAGGGCGGTCAGCCCCAGCATTTT
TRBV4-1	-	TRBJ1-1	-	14	CASSQAGGATEAFF	TGCGCCAGCAGCCAAGCTGGGGGGGCCACTGAAGCTTTCTTT
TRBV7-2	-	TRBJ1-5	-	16	CASSLESIYSNQPQHF	TGTGCCAGCAGCTTAGAGAGCATCTATAGCAATCAGCCCCAGCATTTT
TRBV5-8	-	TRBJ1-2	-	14	CASRLTTRVYGYTF	TGTGCCAGCCGCTTGACGACCCGGGTTTATGGCTACACCTTC
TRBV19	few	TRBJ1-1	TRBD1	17	CASSIAPGQVMNTEAFF	TGTGCCAGTAGTATAGCTCCCGGACAGGTGATGAACACTGAAGCTTTCTTT
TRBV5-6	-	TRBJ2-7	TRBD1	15	CASSLGNRGSYEQYF	TGTGCCAGCAGCTTGGGAAACAGGGGCTCCTACGAGCAGTACTTC
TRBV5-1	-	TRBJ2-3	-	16	CASSLARGGSTDTQYF	TGCGCCAGCAGCTTGGCGCGGGGAGGAAGCACAGATACGCAGTATTTT
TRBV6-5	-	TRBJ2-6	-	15	CASTIGGGGANVLTF	TGTGCCAGCACCATCGGGGGTGGCGGGGCCAACGTCCTGACTTTC
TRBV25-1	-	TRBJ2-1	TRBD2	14	CASSRGGAYNEQFF	TGTGCCAGCAGCCGCGGGGGGGCCTACAATGAGCAGTTCTTC
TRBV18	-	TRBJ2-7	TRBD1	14	CASSPGTGYYEQYF	TGTGCCAGCTCACCTGGGACAGGGTACTACGAGCAGTACTTC
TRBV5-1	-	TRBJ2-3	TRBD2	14	CASSLSGGIDTQYF	TGCGCCAGCAGCTTGAGCGGGGGAATAGATACGCAGTATTTT
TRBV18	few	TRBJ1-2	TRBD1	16	CASSPPGQGKSYGYTF	TGTGCCAGCTCACCACCGGGACAGGGAAAGAGCTATGGCTACACCTTC
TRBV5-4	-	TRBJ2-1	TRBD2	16	CASSLAASGGWNEQFF	TGTGCCAGCAGCTTGGCCGCTAGCGGGGGATGGAATGAGCAGTTCTTC
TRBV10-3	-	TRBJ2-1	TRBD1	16	CAISEEGQGSYNEQFF	TGTGCCATCAGTGAGGAGGGACAGGGATCCTACAATGAGCAGTTCTTC
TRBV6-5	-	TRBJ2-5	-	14	CASSYGSGGQTQYF	TGTGCCAGCAGTTACGGTAGCGGCGGGCAGACCCAGTACTTC
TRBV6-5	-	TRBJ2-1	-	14	CASSTARTYNEQFF	TGTGCCAGCAGCACAGCCCGTACCTACAATGAGCAGTTCTTC
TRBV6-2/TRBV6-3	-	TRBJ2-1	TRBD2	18	CASSYTGRTRIHYNEQFF	TGTGCCAGCAGTTACACAGGAAGGACTAGGATTCACTACAATGAGCAGTTCTTC
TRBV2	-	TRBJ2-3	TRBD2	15	CAMTPSGTSTDTQYF	TGTGCCATGACACCTAGCGGGACCAGCACAGATACGCAGTATTTT
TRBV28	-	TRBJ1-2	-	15	CASSLWALKTGGYTF	TGTGCCAGCAGTTTATGGGCCCTTAAGACTGGAGGCTACACCTTC